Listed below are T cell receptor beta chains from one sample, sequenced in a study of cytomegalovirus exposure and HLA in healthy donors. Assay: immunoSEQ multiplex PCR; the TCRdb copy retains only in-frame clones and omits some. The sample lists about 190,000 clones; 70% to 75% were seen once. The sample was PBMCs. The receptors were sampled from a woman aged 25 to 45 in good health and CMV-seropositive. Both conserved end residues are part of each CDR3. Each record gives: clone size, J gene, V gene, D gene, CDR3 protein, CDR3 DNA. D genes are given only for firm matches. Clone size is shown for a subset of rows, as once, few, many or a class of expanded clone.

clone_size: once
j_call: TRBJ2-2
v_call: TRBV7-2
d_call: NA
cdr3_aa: CASSLGQGTGELFF
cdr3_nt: TGTGCCAGCAGCTTAGGACAAGGAACCGGGGAGCTGTTTTTT

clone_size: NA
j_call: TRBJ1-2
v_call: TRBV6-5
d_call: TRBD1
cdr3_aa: CASSRDRGYGYTF
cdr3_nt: TGTGCCAGCAGCCGCGACAGGGGCTATGGCTACACCTTC

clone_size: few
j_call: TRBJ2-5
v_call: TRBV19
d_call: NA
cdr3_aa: CASSIETGWETQYF
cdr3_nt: TGTGCCAGTAGTATAGAAACAGGGTGGGAGACCCAGTACTTC

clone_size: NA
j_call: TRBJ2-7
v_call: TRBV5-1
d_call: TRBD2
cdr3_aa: CASSLEASGAAYEQYF
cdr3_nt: TGCGCCAGCAGCTTGGAGGCTAGCGGGGCTGCCTACGAGCAGTACTTC

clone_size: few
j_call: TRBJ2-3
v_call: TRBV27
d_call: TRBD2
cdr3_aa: CASSLYLAGTDTQYF
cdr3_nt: TGTGCCAGCAGTTTATATCTAGCGGGCACAGATACGCAGTATTTT

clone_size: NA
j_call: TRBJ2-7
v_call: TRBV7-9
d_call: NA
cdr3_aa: CASSLQGNYEQYF
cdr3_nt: TGTGCCAGCAGCTTACAGGGGAACTACGAGCAGTACTTC

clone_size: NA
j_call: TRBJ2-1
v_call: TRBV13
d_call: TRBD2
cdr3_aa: CASSLRTSPSYNEQFF
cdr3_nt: TGTGCCAGCAGCTTAAGGACTAGCCCGTCCTACAATGAGCAGTTCTTC

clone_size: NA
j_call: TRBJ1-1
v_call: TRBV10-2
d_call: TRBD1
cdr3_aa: CATGTGAPSEAFF
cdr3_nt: TGCGCCACCGGGACAGGGGCTCCGAGTGAAGCTTTCTTT

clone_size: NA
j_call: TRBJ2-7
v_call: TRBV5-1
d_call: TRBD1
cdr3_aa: CASSLPGQGYEQYF
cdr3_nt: TGCGCCAGCAGCTTGCCGGGACAGGGCTACGAGCAGTACTTC

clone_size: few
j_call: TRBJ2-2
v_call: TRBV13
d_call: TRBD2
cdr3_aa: CASSSNSREGLITGELFF
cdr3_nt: TGTGCCAGCAGCTCCAACTCGCGGGAGGGCCTGATAACCGGGGAGCTGTTTTTT

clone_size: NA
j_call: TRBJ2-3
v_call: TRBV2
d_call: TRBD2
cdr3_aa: CASTTIAGGPDTQYF
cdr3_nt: TGTGCCAGCACTACCATAGCGGGAGGGCCAGATACGCAGTATTTT

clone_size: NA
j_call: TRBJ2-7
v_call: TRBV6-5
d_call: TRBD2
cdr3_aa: CASSLTGLEAKQYF
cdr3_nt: TGTGCCAGCAGCCTCACGGGACTAGAGGCAAAGCAGTACTTC

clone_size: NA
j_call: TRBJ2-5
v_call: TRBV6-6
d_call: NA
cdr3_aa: CASSPGGRGFEETQYF
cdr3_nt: TGTGCCAGCAGTCCCGGCGGTAGGGGGTTTGAAGAGACCCAGTACTTC

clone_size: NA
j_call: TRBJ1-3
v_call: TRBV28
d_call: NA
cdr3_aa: CASLLGAGNTIYF
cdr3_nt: TGTGCCAGCCTGCTAGGGGCTGGAAACACCATATATTTT

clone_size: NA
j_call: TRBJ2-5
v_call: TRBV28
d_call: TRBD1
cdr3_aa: CASSLRAGGRETQYF
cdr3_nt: TGTGCCAGCAGTTTAAGGGCAGGGGGCAGGGAGACCCAGTACTTC